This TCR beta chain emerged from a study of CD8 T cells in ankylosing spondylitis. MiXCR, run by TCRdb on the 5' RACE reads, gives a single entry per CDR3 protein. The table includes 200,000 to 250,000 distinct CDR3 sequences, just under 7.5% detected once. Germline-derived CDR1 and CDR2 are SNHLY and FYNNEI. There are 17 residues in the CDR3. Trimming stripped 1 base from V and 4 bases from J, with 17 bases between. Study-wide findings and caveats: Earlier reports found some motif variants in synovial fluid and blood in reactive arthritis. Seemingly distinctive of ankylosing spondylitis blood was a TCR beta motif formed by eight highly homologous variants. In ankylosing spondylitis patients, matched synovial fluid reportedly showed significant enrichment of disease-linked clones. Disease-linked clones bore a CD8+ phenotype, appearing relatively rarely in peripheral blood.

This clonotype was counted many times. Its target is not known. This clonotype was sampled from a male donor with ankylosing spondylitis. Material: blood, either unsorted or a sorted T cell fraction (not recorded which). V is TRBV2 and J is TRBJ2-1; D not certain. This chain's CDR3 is CASSEGSLSQPYNEQFF. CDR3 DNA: TGTGCCAGCAGTGAAGGCTCCCTGTCACAACCATACAATGAGCAGTTCTTC.